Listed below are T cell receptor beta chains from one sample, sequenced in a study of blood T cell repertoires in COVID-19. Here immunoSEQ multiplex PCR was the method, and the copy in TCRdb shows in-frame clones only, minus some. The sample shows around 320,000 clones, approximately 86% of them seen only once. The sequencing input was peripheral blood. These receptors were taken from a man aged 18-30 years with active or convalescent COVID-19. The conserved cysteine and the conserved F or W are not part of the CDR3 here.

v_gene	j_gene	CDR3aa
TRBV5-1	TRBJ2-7	ASSLKGDSRYEQY
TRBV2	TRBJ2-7	ASSEARGFGEQY
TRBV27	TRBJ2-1	ASSKTGDEQF
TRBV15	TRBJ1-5	ATSRDRGDDLVRMQPQH
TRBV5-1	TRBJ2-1	ASSVGGLGIEQF
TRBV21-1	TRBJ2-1	ASSKDWVAEQF
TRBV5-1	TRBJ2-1	ASSGSRGQGRDEQF
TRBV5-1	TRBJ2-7	ASSTPPNVYEQY
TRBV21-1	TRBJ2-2	ASSKEDREGVQHGELF
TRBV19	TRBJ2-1	ASSIFSGGSAYNEQF
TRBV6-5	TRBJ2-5	ASLLGQDQETQY
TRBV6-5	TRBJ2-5	ASSLQGPQRETQY
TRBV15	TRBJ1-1	ATRKTGAPLNTEAF
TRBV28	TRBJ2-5	ASSSRDRGQTQY
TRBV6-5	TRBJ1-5	ASKSGGSQPQH
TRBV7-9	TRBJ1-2	ASSRGTGGGGYT
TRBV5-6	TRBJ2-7	ASSHTPGGSPSSYEQY
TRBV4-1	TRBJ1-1	ASSLTSNTEAF
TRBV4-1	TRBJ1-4	ASSLIRDRGSLPNEKLF
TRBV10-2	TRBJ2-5	ASSEIQFRDGTQY
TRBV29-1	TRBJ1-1	SVVRVGVNTEAF
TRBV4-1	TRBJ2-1	ASTPRGLAGDEQF